This T cell receptor (beta chain) emerged from a study of cytomegalovirus exposure and HLA in healthy donors (dated by TCRdb to the late 2010s). Background for the entire study: An earlier analysis of 587 of the donors reported about 280 Gb of sequence data and around 100 million unique TCR beta sequences obtained from about 170 million T cells. Rather than drawing on any new phenotypic data, the later analysis identified candidate immune exposures from TCR beta sequences and the way those sequences occurred across donors. Among the roughly 390 genotyped donors, about 83% belonged to the genetic ancestry cluster associated with self-reported Caucasian donors. Donor age, sex, ethnicity and CMV serostatus were compiled alongside the repertoire data. High-throughput TCR immunosequencing, statistical association of individual TCRs with disease status, and machine learning were combined to predict cytomegalovirus infection status. Roughly 300 gigabases of sequencing data and around 85 million unique TCR sequences made up an early release that covered 500 to 650 HLA-typed donors. Among about 400 genotyped donors of the cohort, an average of approximately 240,000 unique TCR beta nucleotide sequences was sequenced per donor, of which approximately 18% were non-productive. Because of strong linkage in the cohort, four or five DR-DQ haplotypes were treated as single units for association and clustering. In an earlier analysis of a few hundred of the donors, high-throughput TCR beta sequencing was used to judge whether each TCR beta V gene segment behaved as functional or pseudogenic. Typing coverage varied by locus: roughly 620-640 donors for A, B, C, DRB1 and DQB1; approximately 500 for DQA1; around 570 for DPA1; roughly 470 for DPB1. Every repertoire in the discovery cohort had been generated on one and the same sequencing platform. A later analysis re-examined previously published TCR beta repertoires from about 700 donors and added high-resolution HLA genotyping to investigate patterns of TCR occurrence. The study aimed to test whether cataloging public T cell receptors could reveal signatures of past pathogen exposure. A later genetic analysis took genome-wide SNP genotypes for about three fifths of the roughly 700 donors and used that subset as a discovery cohort. Besides the first cohort of 666 subjects, a separate validation cohort made up of 90 to 150 different subjects was used. Using immunosequencing, the study profiled T cell repertoires from fewer than 850 subjects and related those repertoires to cytomegalovirus serostatus. HLA typing included class I and class II loci at four-digit resolution. What the research found in general, with its limitations: A later genetic analysis reported fewer N-insertions in productive TCRs among donors in an Asian-associated ancestry cluster than the approximately 670-donor mean. The 87-base-pair reads could not distinguish some IMGT-functional V segments, including TRBV6-2 and TRBV6-3, so those segments were excluded. Compared with equally common non-associated chains, HLA-associated TCR beta chains in a later analysis were more clonally expanded and had lower generation probabilities. In both the original and validation cohorts, the classifier was reported to diagnose cytomegalovirus status with high specificity and sensitivity. According to the authors, the approach could potentially be generalized to other disease states and immunological phenotypes. A later analysis reported that several top co-occurrence clusters appeared linked to parvovirus B19, influenza, CMV and Epstein-Barr virus. An association between a missense DCLRE1C variant and V-gene and J-gene trimming of TCR beta chains was found in a later genetic analysis and replicated in an independent cohort. When HLA alleles, especially DR and DQ, strongly co-occurred, TCR associations were difficult to assign to individual alleles. This cohort had only TCR beta chains sequenced, and the lack of alpha or paired-chain data limited which features could be detected. Immune exposure information for the cohort was limited to CMV serostatus. At a false discovery rate of 0.05, a later analysis linked 15,000 to 20,000 TCR beta sequences to specific HLA alleles. While some public TCRs were present in many individuals, most TCR sequences turned up only very rarely across donors. In a later analysis, TCR association rates were found to vary across HLA loci, with the most associated TCRs seen for DRB1 alleles and the fewest for HLA-C alleles. A further reported finding was that TCR beta sequences accurately predicted the HLA-A and HLA-B alleles for most subjects in the first cohort. The sequencing pipeline was judged likely to have produced a cluster of highly shared sequence variants as a technical artifact. Correlated functional status among segregating V segments might reflect linkage disequilibrium, but an unknown experimental factor could not be ruled out. An earlier analysis of 587 of the donors showed that most TCR beta V segments appeared in productive rearrangements either about 87% or about 30% of the time, which broadly matched IMGT annotations. The presence/absence analyses assumed that sequencing depth was roughly uniform across donors, and that assumption may not be true. According to a later analysis, most CMV-associated TCR beta chains appeared to be HLA-restricted, and the HLA associations seemed to be driven largely by CMV exposure. HLA typing was unavailable for some donors at each locus, so association tests used only the typed subset. A few of the identified cytomegalovirus-associated TCR beta chains were confirmed in vitro to be specific for cytomegalovirus antigens. The study gave a list of about 150 TCR beta chains associated with cytomegalovirus. Because counts were too low, under 20 rarely observed V segments, including chromosome 9 orphons, were left out of the earlier analysis of approximately 580 of the donors.

Receptor libraries were prepared by the immunoSEQ multiplex PCR assay. For the multiplex PCR, a mixture combining 60 forward primers for TCR Vbeta segments and 13 reverse primers for TCR Jbeta segments was used. A multiplex PCR assay on genomic DNA amplified the CDR3 region of rearranged TCR beta genes. The amplified TCR beta libraries were sequenced on the Illumina HiSeq System as 87-base-pair reads. Concerning the study's data processing: A later analysis counted 65 million to 90 million unique TCR beta chains across the 550 to 800 repertoires, and 10 million to 12 million of these chains were shared by at least two donors. Raw reads were error-corrected and collapsed into unique sequences with a nearest-neighbor algorithm that merged closely related sequences to remove PCR and sequencing errors. Alignment of CDR3 sequences to IMGT reference sequences was used to assign V, D and J gene segments. For a sequence to be retained, a match of at least six nucleotides was required to both a V gene segment and a J gene segment. Rearrangements were called productive when the CDR3 lacked stop codons and stayed in frame with V and J; all others were non-productive. CDR3 was defined by IMGT convention, running from the second conserved V-encoded cysteine to the conserved J-encoded phenylalanine. Sequences without an unambiguous match to a single V gene segment were excluded from the earlier analysis of about 630 of the donors. An earlier analysis of some 500 of the donors classified V segments as functional when productive rearrangements were above 56.7% and as segregating when the standard deviation between donors was above 5%. To diagnose cytomegalovirus status from the catalog of TCR beta chain sequences, a statistical classification framework was built. A later analysis assigned V and J genes by comparing TCR nucleotide sequences with IMGT/GENE-DB human TR gene sequences. Using the TCRdist pipeline, a later analysis assigned CDR3 sequences along with most-parsimonious VDJ recombination scenarios. A later analysis defined each TCR beta chain by its CDR3 amino acid sequence plus V-gene family, and excluded reads lacking a unique V-gene family. To address suspected cross-contamination and a sequencing artifact, a later analysis removed approximately 600 highly shared, low-generation-probability nucleotide sequences. For each public chain, a later analysis derived a clonal expansion index from normalized ranks of inferred template counts within each repertoire. Generation probabilities in a later analysis came from a VDJ recombination model fitted to out-of-frame rearrangements, and those results were checked against IGoR. Hypergeometric tests were used in a later analysis to score TCR-TCR, TCR-HLA and TCR-CMV co-occurrence, with a repertoire-size bias correction applied to the TCR pairs. To estimate false discovery rates, a later analysis permuted the HLA or CMV assignments 20 times. A later analysis grouped co-occurring TCRs with DBSCAN, adding TCRdist sequence similarity when clustering within HLA-allele-positive subsets. Co-occurrence clustering excluded repertoires with fewer than 30,000 or more than 120,000 public chains, plus five with anomalous nucleotide sharing. TCRdb mirrors the immuneACCESS table, restricted to in-frame sequences. Some clones are absent from its copies; in checked studies, under half trace to an unresolved V gene, and the reason for the others is unknown. The V and J calls and clone size come from that table; D and trimming were worked out from the DNA. The sample data list more than 150,000 clones, and over 75% of these were observed just once. Less than 7% of the sample belongs to the ten largest clones.

V sheds 2 bases and J sheds 5 bases, leaving 13 bases between their ends. The CDR3 starts with the cysteine, ends with the phenylalanine, and has 14 residues. Only the CDR3 DNA stays, 42 bases, in frame from base 1. Via the germline V gene (reference sequence), CDR1 is GTSNPN and CDR2 SVGIG. In total, just over 650 healthy bone marrow donors made up the cohort. At the time of sampling, every cohort member was nominally healthy, though immune exposures that went unrecorded were likely present. The donor tested CMV seropositive, placing the donor among the roughly 270 seropositive members of the cohort. A peripheral blood sample was collected from each donor, and TCR beta sequencing was performed on peripheral blood mononuclear cells. Genomic DNA was extracted from the blood cell samples with the Qiagen DNeasy Blood Extraction Kit. To note about this clone: The antigen it recognizes is unknown. Per-nucleotide qualities are absent, and no much larger clonotype sits a single base away.

The TCR originated in a man in his forties in good health and CMV-seropositive. The sequenced material came from PBMCs. The rearrangement combines TRBV30 with TRBJ1-5; a tentative D match to TRBD1 spans 5 bases. The DNA reads as follows: TGTGCCTGGAGTCGGGAGGGGCACTATCAGCCCCAGCATTTT. Translated, this gives CAWSREGHYQPQHF. Outside the CDR3, residues come from the reference TRBV30 and TRBJ1-5 proteins, so the full variable domain is: SQTIHQWPATLVQPVGSPLSLECTVEGTSNPNLYWYRQAAGRGLQLLFYSVGIGQISSEVPQNLSASRPQDRQFILSSKKLLLSDSGFYLCAWSREGHYQPQHFGDGTRLSIL.